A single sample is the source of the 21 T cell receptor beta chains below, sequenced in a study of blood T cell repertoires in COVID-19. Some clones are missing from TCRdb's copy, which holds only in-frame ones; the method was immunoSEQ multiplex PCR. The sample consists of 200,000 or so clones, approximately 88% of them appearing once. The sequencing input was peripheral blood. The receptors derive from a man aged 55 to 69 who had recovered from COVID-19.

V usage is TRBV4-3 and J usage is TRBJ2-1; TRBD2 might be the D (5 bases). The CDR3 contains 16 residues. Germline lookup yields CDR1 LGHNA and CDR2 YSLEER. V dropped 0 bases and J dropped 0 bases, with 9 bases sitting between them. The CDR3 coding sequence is TGCGCCAGCAGCCAAGATTCTGGAGGCTCCTACAATGAGCAGTTCTTC. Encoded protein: CASSQDSGGSYNEQFF.

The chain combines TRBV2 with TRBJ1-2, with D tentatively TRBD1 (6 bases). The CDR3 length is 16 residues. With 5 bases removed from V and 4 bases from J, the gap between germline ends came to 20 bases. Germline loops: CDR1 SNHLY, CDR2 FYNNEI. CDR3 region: CASSPGGGRSLYGYTF. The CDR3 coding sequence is TGTGCCAGCAGTCCGGGGGGCGGCAGGTCTCTCTATGGCTACACCTTC.

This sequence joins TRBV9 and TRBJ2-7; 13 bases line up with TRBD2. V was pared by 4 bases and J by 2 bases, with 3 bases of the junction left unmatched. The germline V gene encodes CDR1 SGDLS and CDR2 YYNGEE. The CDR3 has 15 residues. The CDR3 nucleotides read TGTGCCAGCAGCACCGGACTAGCGGGAGCCTACGAGCAGTACTTC. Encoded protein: CASSTGLAGAYEQYF.

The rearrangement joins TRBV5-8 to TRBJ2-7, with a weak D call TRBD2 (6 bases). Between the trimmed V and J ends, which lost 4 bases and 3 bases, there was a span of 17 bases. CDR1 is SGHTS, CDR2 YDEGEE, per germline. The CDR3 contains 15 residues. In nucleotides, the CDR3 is TGTGCCAGCAGCATTACCCGGGGAGGTATCTACGAGCAGTACTTC. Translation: CASSITRGGIYEQYF.

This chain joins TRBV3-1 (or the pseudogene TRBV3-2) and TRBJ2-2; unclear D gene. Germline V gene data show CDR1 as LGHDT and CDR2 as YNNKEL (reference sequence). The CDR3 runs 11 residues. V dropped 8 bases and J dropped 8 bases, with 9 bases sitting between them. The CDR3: CASRNTGELFF. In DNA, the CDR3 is TGTGCCAGCCGAAATACAGGGGAGCTGTTTTTT.

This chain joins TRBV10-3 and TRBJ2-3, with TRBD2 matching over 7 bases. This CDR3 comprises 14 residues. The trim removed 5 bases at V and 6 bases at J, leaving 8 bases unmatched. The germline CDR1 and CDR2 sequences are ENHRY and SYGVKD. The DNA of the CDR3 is TGTGCCATCAGTTCAAGCGGGGCGGCCGATACGCAGTATTTT. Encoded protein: CAISSSGAADTQYF.

The CDR3 DNA follows: TGTGCCAGCACAAGGACAGGGGGCCTTTTTAACTATGGCTACACCTTC. Translated: CASTRTGGLFNYGYTF. The chain recombines TRBV2 with TRBJ1-2; 11 positions match TRBD1. The junction had 8 bases not matched to a gene; V was cut back by 7 bases and J by 1 base. The CDR3 has 16 residues. In germline, CDR1 is SNHLY, CDR2 FYNNEI.

CDR3 in amino acids: CASSLGQGTDTQYF. As DNA, the CDR3 is TGTGCCAGTAGTCTCGGACAGGGCACAGATACGCAGTATTTT. The chain carries TRBV19 and TRBJ2-3; 7 bases match TRBD1. Per germline, CDR1 LNHDA and CDR2 SQIVND (reference sequence). V lost 5 bases to trimming and J lost 1 base; unmatched junction nucleotides: 3. This CDR3 spans 14 amino acids.

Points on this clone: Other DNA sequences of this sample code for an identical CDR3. The CDR3 protein is CAISGTSNEQFF. In DNA, the CDR3 is TGTGCCATCAGTGGGACTAGCAATGAGCAGTTCTTC. The chain carries TRBV10-3 and TRBJ2-1, with 7 bases identical to TRBD2. CDR3 size: 12 residues. V gave up 4 bases and J gave up 6 bases; unmatched junction bases: 0. Germline CDR1 and CDR2: ENHRY and SYGVKD.

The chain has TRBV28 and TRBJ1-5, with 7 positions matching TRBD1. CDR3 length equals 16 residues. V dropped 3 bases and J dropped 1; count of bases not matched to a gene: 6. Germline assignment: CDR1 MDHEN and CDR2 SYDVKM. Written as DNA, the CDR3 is TGTGCCAGCAGTTTCTCCAGGGGGTTCAGCAATCAGCCCCAGCATTTT. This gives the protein CASSFSRGFSNQPQHF. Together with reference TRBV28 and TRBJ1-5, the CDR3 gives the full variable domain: DVKVTQSSRYLVKRTGEKVFLECVQDMDHENMFWYRQDPGLGLRLIYFSYDVKMKEKGDIPEGYSVSREKKERFSLILESASTNQTSMYLCASSFSRGFSNQPQHFGDGTRLSIL.

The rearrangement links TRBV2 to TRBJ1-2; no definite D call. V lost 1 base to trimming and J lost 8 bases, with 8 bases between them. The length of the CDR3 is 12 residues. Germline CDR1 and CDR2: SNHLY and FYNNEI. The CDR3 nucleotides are TGTGCCAGCAGTGAAGAAAGAGGGGGCTACACCTTC. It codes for CASSEERGGYTF.

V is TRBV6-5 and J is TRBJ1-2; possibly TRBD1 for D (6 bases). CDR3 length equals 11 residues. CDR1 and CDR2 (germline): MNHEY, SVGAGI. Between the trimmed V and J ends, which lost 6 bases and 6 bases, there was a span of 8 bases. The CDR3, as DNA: TGTGCCAGCAGACAGGGAGATGGCTACACCTTC. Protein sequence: CASRQGDGYTF.

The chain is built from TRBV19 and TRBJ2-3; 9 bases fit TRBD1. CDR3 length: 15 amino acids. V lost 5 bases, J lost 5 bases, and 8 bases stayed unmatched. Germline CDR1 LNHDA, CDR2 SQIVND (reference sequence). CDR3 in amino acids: CASSPPGQGGDTQYF. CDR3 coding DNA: TGTGCCAGTAGTCCCCCGGGACAGGGAGGAGATACGCAGTATTTT.

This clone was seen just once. As DNA, the CDR3 is TGTGCCAGCAGCGGCCCCGGGGAGGGAGACGAGACCCAGTACTTC. Translated: CASSGPGEGDETQYF. The chain carries TRBV7-3 and TRBJ2-5; TRBD2 matches at 7 bases. This CDR3 spans 15 amino acids. V lost 5 bases, J lost 5 bases, and 11 bases stayed unmatched. CDR1 SGHTA and CDR2 FQGTGA come from the germline V gene.

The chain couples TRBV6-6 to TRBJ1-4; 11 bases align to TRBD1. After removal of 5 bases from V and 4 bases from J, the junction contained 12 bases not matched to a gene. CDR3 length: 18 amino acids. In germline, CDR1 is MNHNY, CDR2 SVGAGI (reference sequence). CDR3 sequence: CASSLNYRDRGVNEKLFF. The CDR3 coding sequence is TGTGCCAGCAGTCTCAACTACCGGGACAGGGGGGTTAATGAAAAACTGTTTTTT.

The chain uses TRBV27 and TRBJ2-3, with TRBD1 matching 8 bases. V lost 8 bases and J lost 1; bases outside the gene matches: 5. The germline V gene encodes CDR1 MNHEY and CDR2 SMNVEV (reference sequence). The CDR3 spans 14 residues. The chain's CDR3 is CASSRTGRTDTQYF. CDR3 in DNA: TGTGCCAGCTCTCGGACAGGGCGCACAGATACGCAGTATTTT.

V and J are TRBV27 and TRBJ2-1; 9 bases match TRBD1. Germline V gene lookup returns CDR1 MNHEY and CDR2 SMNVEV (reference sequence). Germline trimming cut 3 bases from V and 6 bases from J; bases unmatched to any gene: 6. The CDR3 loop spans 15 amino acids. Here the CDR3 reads CASSFSRTGVNEQFF. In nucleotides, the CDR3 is TGTGCCAGCAGTTTTTCGCGGACAGGGGTCAATGAGCAGTTCTTC.

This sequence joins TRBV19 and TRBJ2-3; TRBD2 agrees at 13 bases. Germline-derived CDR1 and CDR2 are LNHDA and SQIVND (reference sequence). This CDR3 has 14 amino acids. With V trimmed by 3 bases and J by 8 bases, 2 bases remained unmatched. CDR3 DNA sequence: TGTGCCAGTAGTATGGGACTAGCGGGGCGTACGCAGTATTTT. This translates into CASSMGLAGRTQYF.

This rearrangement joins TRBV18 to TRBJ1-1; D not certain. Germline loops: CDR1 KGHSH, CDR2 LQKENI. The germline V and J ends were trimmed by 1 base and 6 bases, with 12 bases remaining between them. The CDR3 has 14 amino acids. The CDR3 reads CASSPLMGSAEAFF. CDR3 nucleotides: TGTGCCAGCTCACCACTTATGGGTAGCGCTGAAGCTTTCTTT. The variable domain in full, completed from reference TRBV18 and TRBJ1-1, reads NAGVMQNPRHLVRRRGQEARLRCSPMKGHSHVYWYRQLPEEGLKFMVYLQKENIIDESGMPKERFSAEFPKEGPSILRIQQVVRGDSAAYFCASSPLMGSAEAFFGQGTRLTVV.

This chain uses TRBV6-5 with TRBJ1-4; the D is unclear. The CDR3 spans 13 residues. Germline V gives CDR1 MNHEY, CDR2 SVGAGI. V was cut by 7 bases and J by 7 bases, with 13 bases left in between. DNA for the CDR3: TGTGCCAGCACCCGAACCCACGGTGAAAAACTGTTTTTT. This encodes CASTRTHGEKLFF.

The CDR3 DNA is TGTGCCAGCAGTTTGGAGGGACGTCCAGCTAACTATGGCTACACCTTC. This sequence encodes CASSLEGRPANYGYTF. The chain recombines TRBV6-5 with TRBJ1-2, with a possible D match to TRBD1 (5 bases). Germline CDR1 and CDR2: MNHEY and SVGAGI. The CDR3 runs to 16 residues. V was trimmed by 4 bases and J by 0 bases, leaving 15 bases between them.